The present TCR beta chain was sequenced within a study of blood T cell repertoires in COVID-19. Study-level background: Sites in the United States, Italy and Spain provided acute and convalescent COVID-19 samples. In each case, the material was cDNA or gDNA derived from T cells, B-cell-depleted T cells, or PBMCs.

In the source study's methods: For nucleated cells, counts were estimated from reference gene primer amplification. This table comes from immunoSEQ multiplex PCR, and its TCRdb copy is limited to in-frame clones, with some not included. The V and J calls and clone size were taken over from that table, and D and trimming were inferred from the DNA. The profile shows more than 200,000 clones, nearly 90% of them singletons. CDR3 size: 14 residues. Germline loops: CDR1 SGHRS, CDR2 YFSETQ. V shed 3 bases and J 3 bases; nucleotides not matched to a gene: 6. The source of this sequence is a human donor in a cohort sampled during active COVID-19. The sample comprised peripheral blood. This chain links TRBV5-1 with TRBJ2-7; 7 bases line up with TRBD1. CDR3 in amino acids: CASSSPRQGYEQYF. CDR3 nucleotides: TGCGCCAGCAGCTCTCCCAGACAGGGCTACGAGCAGTACTTC.